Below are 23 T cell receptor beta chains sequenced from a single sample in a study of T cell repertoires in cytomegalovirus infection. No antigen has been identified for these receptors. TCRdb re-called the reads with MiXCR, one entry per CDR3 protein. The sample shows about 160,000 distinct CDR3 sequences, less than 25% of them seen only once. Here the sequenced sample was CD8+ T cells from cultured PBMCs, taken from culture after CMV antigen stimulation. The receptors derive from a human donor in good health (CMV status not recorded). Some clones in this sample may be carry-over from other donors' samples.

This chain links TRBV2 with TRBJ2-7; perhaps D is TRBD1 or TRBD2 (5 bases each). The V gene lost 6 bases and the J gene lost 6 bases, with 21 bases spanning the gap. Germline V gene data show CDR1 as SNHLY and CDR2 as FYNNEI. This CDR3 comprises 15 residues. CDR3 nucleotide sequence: TGTGCCAGCAGCTCCGGGACGGCGAACGTTTTCGAGCAGTACTTC. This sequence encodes CASSSGTANVFEQYF.

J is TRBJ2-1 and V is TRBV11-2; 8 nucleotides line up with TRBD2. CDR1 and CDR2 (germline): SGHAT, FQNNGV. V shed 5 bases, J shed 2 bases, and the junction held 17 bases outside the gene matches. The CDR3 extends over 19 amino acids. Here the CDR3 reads CASSPRGSGGAWTYNEQFF. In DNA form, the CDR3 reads TGTGCCAGCAGCCCCCGGGGTTCCGGGGGGGCTTGGACCTACAATGAGCAGTTCTTC.

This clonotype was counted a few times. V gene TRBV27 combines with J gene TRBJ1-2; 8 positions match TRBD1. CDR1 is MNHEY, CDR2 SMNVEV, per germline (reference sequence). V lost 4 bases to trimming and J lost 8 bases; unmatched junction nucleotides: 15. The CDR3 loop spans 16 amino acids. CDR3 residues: CASSYNRGSNPLGYTF. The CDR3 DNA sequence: TGTGCCAGCAGTTATAACAGGGGGTCTAATCCCCTAGGCTACACCTTC.

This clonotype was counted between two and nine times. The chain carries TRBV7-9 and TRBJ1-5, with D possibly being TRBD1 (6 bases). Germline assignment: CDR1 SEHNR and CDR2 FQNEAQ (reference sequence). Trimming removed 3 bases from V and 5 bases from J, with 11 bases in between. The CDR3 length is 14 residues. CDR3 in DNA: TGTGCCAGCAGCTTGGCAGGGGATCATCAGCCCCAGCATTTT. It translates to CASSLAGDHQPQHF.

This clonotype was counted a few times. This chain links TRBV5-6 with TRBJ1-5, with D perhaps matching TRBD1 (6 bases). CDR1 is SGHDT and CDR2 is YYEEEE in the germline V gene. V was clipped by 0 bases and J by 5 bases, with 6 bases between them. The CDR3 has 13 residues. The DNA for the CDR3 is TGTGCCAGCAGCTTGGGGGGGCATCAGCCCCAGCATTTT. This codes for CASSLGGHQPQHF.

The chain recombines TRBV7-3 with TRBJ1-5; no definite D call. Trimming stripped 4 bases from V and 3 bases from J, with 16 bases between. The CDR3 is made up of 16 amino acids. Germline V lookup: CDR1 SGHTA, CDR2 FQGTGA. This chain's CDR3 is CASSSKTVQPNQPQHF. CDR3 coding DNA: TGTGCCAGCAGCTCAAAAACGGTTCAGCCCAATCAGCCCCAGCATTTT.

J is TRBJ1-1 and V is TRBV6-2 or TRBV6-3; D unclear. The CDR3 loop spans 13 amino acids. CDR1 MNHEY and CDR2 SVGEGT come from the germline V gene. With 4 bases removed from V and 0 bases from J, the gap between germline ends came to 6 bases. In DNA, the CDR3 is TGTGCCAGCAGTTCTTACTTGAACACTGAAGCTTTCTTT. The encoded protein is CASSSYLNTEAFF.

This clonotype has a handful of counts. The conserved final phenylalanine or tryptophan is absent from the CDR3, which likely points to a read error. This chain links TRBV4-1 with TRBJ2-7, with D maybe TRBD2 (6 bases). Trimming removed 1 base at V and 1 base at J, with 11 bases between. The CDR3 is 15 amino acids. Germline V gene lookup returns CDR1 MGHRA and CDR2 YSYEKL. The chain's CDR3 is CASSQAIGTSYEQYS. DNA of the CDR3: TGCGCCAGCAGCCAAGCGATCGGGACTTCCTACGAGCAGTACTCC.

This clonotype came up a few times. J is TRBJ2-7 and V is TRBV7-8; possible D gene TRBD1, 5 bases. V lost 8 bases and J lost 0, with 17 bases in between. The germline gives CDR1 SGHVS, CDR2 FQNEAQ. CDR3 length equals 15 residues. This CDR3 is CASGPRDRSSYEQYF. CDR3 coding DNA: TGTGCCAGCGGTCCCCGAGACAGAAGCTCCTACGAGCAGTACTTC. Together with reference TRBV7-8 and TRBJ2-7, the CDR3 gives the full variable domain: GAGVSQSPRYKVAKRGQDVALRCDPISGHVSLFWYQQALGQGPEFLTYFQNEAQLDKSGLPSDRFFAERPEGSVSTLKIQRTQQEDSAVYLCASGPRDRSSYEQYFGPGTRLTVT.

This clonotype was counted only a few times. Here the CDR3 DNA reads TGTGCCAGCAGCTTAATAACCGAGCCAGGGGTCCAGGCAGATACGCAGTATTTT. This gives the protein CASSLITEPGVQADTQYF. This sequence joins TRBV7-8 and TRBJ2-3, with a weak D call TRBD1 (6 bases). Germline V CDR1 and CDR2: SGHVS, FQNEAQ. V was clipped by 2 bases and J by 4 bases, with 22 bases between them. CDR3 length: 18 amino acids. Full variable domain (remainder filled in from reference TRBV7-8 and TRBJ2-3): GAGVSQSPRYKVAKRGQDVALRCDPISGHVSLFWYQQALGQGPEFLTYFQNEAQLDKSGLPSDRFFAERPEGSVSTLKIQRTQQEDSAVYLCASSLITEPGVQADTQYFGPGTRLTVL.

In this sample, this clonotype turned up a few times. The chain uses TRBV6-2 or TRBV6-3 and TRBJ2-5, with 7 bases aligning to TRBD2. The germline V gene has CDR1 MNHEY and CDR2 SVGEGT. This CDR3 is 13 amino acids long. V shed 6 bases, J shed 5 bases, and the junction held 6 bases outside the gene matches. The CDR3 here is CASSQTSFETQYF. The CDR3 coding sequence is TGTGCCAGCAGCCAGACTAGCTTCGAGACCCAGTACTTC.

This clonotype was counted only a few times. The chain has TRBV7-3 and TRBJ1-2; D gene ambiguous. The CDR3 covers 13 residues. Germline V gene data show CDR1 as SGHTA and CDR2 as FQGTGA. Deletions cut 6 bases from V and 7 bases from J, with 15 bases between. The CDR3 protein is CASSPQGQAGYTF. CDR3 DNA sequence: TGTGCCAGCAGTCCCCAAGGGCAGGCTGGCTACACCTTC.

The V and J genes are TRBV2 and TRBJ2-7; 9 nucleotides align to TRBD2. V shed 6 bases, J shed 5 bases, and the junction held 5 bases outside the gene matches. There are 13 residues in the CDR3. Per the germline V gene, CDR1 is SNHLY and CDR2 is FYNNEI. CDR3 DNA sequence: TGTGCCAGCAGACGGGCTAGCGGGGACGAGCAGTACTTC. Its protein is CASRRASGDEQYF.

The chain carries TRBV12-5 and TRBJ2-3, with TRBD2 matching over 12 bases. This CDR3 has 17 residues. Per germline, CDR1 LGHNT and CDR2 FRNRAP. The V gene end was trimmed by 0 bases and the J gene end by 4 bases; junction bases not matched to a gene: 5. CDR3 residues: CASGLVLAGGPADTQYF. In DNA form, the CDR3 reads TGTGCTAGTGGTTTGGTCCTAGCGGGGGGGCCCGCAGATACGCAGTATTTT.

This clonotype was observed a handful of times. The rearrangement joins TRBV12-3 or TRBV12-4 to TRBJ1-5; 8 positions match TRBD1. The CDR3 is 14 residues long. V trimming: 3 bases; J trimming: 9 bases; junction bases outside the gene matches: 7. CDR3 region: CASSLGAGGSPQHF. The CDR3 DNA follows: TGTGCCAGCAGTTTGGGAGCAGGGGGCTCGCCCCAGCATTTT.

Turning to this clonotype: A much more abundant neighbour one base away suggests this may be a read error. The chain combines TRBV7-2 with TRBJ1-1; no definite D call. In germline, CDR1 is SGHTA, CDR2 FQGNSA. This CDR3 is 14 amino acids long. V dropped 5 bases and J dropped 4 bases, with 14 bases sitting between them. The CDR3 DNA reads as TGTGCCAGCAGCCAAATGCAGACTTTCACTGAAGCTTTCTTT. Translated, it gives CASSQMQTFTEAFF.

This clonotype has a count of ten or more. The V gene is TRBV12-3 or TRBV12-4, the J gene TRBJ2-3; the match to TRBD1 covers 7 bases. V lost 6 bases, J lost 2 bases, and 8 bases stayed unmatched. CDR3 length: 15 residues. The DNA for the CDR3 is TGTGCCAGCAGCCGAGGACAGGTCTACACAGATACGCAGTATTTT. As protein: CASSRGQVYTDTQYF.

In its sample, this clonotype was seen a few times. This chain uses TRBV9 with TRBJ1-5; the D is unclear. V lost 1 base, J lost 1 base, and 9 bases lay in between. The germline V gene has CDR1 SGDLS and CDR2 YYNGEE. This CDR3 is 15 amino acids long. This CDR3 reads CASSVRDGSNQPQHF. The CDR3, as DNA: TGTGCCAGCAGCGTAAGGGATGGGAGCAATCAGCCCCAGCATTTT.

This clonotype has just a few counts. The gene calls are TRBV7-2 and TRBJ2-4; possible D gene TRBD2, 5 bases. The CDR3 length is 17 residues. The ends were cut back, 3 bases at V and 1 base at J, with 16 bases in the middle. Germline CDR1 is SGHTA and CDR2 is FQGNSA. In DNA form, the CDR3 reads TGTGCCAGCAGCTTCCAATCCGGGTCGGGGGCCAAAAACATTCAGTACTTC. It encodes CASSFQSGSGAKNIQYF. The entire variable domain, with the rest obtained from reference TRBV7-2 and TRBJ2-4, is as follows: GAGVSQSPSNKVTEKGKDVELRCDPISGHTALYWYRQSLGQGLEFLIYFQGNSAPDKSGLPSDRFSAERTGGSVSTLTIQRTQQEDSAVYLCASSFQSGSGAKNIQYFGAGTRLSVL.

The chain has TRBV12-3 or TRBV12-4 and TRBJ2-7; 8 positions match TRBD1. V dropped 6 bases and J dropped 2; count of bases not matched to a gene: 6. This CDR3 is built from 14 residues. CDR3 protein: CASSQGQGPYEQYF. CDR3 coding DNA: TGTGCCAGCAGCCAAGGACAGGGCCCCTACGAGCAGTACTTC.

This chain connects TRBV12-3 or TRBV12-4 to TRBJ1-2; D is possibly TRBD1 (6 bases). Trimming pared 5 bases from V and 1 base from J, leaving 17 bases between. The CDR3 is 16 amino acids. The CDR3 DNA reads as TGTGCCAGCAGTCCCCAGGGGACTGGCAGTAACTATGGCTACACCTTC. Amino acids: CASSPQGTGSNYGYTF.

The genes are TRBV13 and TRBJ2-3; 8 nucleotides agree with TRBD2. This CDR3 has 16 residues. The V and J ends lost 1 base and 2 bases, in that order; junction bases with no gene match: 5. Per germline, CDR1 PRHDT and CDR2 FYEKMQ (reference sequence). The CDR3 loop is CASSLAGGPITDTQYF. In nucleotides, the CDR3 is TGTGCCAGCAGCTTAGCGGGGGGGCCAATCACAGATACGCAGTATTTT.

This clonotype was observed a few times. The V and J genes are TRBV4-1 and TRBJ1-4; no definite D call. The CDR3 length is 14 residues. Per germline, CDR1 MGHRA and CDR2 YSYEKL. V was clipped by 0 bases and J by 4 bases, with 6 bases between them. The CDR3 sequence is CASSQDGFNEKLFF. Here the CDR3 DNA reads TGCGCCAGCAGCCAAGACGGATTTAATGAAAAACTGTTTTTT.